The 5 T cell receptor beta chains presented below share a single source sample, sequenced in a study of regulatory T cells in long-lasting Graves disease. The time point: newly diagnosed GD, antithyroid drugs for less than 3 months. Following extraction of RNA from PBMCs, that RNA was used to make the TCR library. Building of the TCR beta libraries involved iRepertoire HTBI primers and Arm-PCR of CDR3 regions. Via MiXCR, TCRdb re-called the multiplex PCR reads, giving one row per CDR3 protein. This table has hundreds of thousands of distinct CDR3 sequences, 15% to 20% appearing once. This sample comprised peripheral blood mononuclear cells (PBMCs), obtained at new diagnosis, from a patient treated with antithyroid drugs. The source is a female donor with Graves disease.

Remarks on this clonotype: A much bigger clone sits one base away, suggesting this may be a read error. This chain's CDR3 is CASSRLAKGEQFF. CDR3 DNA sequence: TGTGCCAGCAGCCGGCTAGCGAAGGGGGAGCAGTTCTTC. This chain connects TRBV12-3 or TRBV12-4 to TRBJ2-1; TRBD2 might be the D (6 bases). The CDR3 loop spans 13 amino acids. Trimming pared 6 bases from V and 10 bases from J, leaving 16 bases between.

This clonotype was observed at least ten times. This chain connects TRBV29-1 to TRBJ2-2, with 7 bases identical to TRBD2. The CDR3 runs 14 residues. Per germline, CDR1 SQVTM and CDR2 ANQGSEA. Trimming at V came to 4 bases and at J to 0 bases, leaving 2 bases not matched to a gene. The chain's CDR3 is CSVGAGANTGELFF. The CDR3 DNA is TGCAGCGTTGGTGCGGGGGCGAACACCGGGGAGCTGTTTTTT.

As concerns this clonotype: This sequence may be a read error, since a much larger clone differs from it by one base. The V call is TRBV18, the J call TRBJ1-2, with D unresolved. Germline V CDR1 and CDR2: KGHSH, LQKENI. The CDR3 consists of 15 residues. Here the CDR3 reads CANSPNRQVDYGYTF. The CDR3 region has the DNA TGTGCCAACTCACCGAACCGACAAGTGGACTATGGCTACACCTTC.

The rearrangement uses TRBV19 and TRBJ2-1; D remains unclear. Germline CDR1 reads LNHDA; CDR2 reads SQIVND (reference sequence). The V gene lost 4 bases and the J gene lost 9 bases, with 13 bases spanning the gap. This CDR3 has 13 residues. CDR3 sequence (DNA): TGTGCCAGTAGTACCTTATCATTTCGTGAGCAGTTCTTC. This encodes CASSTLSFREQFF.

The sample holds many counts of this clonotype. The genes are TRBV5-1 and TRBJ2-2; D uncertain. Germline V gene lookup returns CDR1 SGHRS and CDR2 YFSETQ. Trimming removed 0 bases at V and 4 bases at J, with 4 bases between. The CDR3 loop spans 13 amino acids. CDR3 coding DNA: TGCGCCAGCAGCTTGGCCCTCACCGGGGAGCTGTTTTTT. Translated: CASSLALTGELFF.